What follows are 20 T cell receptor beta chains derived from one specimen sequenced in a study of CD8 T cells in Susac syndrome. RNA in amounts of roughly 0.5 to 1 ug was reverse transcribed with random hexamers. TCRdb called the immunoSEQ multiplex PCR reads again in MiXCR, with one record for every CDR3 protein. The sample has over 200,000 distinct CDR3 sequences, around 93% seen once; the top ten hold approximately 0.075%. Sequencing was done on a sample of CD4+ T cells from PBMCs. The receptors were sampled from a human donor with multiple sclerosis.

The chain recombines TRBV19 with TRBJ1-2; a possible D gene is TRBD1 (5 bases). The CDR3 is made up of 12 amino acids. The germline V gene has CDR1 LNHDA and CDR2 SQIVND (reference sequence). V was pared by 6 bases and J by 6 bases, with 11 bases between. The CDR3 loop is CASSRDVNGYTF. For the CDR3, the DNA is TGTGCCAGTAGCCGGGACGTTAATGGCTACACCTTC.

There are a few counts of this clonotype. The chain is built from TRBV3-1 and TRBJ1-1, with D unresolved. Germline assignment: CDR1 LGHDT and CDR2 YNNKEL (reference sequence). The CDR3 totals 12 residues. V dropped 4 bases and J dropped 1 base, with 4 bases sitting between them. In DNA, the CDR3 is TGTGCCAGCAGCCTTAAGAACACTGAAGCTTTCTTT. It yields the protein CASSLKNTEAFF.

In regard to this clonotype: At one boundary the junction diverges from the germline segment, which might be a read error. In DNA form, the CDR3 reads TGTGCCACTAGAGGGACAACCTCCCACCGCTTC. The encoded protein is CATRGTTSHRF. V gene TRBV6-5 combines with J gene TRBJ1-2, with D perhaps TRBD1 (6 bases). Looked up from germline, CDR1 is MNHEY and CDR2 is SVGAGI. The CDR3 length is 11 residues.

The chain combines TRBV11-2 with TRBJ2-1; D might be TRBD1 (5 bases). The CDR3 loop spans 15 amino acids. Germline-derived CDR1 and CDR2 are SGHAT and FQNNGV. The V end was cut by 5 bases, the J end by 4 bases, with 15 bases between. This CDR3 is CASSPLVGPYNEQFF. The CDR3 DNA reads TGTGCCAGCAGCCCCCTAGTGGGGCCTTACAATGAGCAGTTCTTC.

CDR3 sequence reads: CASTIIRGGGSEAFF. CDR3 bases: TGTGCCAGCACCATCATCAGGGGGGGCGGATCTGAAGCTTTCTTT. This chain connects TRBV7-9 to TRBJ1-1, with 7 nucleotides matching TRBD1. Per germline, CDR1 SEHNR and CDR2 FQNEAQ (reference sequence). The CDR3 has 15 residues. With 7 bases clipped from V and 6 bases from J, the junction kept 14 bases outside the gene matches.

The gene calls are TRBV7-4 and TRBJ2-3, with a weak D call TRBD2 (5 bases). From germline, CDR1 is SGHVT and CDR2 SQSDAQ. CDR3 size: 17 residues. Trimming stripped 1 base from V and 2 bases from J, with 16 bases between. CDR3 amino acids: CASSLGGGGQNTDTQYF. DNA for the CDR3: TGTGCCAGCAGCTTAGGAGGTGGAGGTCAGAACACAGATACGCAGTATTTT. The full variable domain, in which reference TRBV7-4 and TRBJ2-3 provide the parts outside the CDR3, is GAGVSQSPRYKVAKRGRDVALRCDSISGHVTLYWYRQTLGQGSEVLTYSQSDAQRDKSGRPSGRFSAERPERSVSTLKIQRTEQGDSAVYLCASSLGGGGQNTDTQYFGPGTRLTVL.

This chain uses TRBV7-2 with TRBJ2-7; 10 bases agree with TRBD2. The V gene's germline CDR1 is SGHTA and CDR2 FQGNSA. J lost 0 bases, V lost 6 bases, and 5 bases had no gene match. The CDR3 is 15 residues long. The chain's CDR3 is CASSQSGGGSYEQYV. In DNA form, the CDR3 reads TGTGCCAGCAGTCAGAGCGGGGGGGGCTCCTACGAGCAGTACGTC.

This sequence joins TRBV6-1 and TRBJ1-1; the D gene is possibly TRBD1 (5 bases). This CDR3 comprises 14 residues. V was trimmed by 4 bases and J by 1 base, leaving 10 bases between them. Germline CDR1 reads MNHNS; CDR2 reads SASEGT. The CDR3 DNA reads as TGTGCCAGCAGTGTCGGACACGCGAACACTGAAGCTTTCTTT. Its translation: CASSVGHANTEAFF.

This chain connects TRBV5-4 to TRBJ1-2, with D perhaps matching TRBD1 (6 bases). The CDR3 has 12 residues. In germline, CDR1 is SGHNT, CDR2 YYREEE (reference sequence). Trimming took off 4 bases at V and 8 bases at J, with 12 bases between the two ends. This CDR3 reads CASSPGGAGYTF. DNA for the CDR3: TGTGCCAGCAGCCCGGGGGGGGCCGGCTACACCTTC.

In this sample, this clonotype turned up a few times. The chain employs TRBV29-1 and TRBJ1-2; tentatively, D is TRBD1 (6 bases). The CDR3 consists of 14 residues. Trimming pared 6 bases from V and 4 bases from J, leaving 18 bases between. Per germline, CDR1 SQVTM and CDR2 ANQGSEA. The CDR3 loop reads CSVRSGVQAYGYTF. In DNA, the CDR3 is TGCAGCGTCCGATCAGGGGTTCAGGCCTATGGCTACACCTTC.

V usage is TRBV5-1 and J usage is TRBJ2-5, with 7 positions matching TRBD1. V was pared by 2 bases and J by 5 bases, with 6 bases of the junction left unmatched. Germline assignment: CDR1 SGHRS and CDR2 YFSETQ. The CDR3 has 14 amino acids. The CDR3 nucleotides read TGCGCCAGCAGCTTCACAGGGGAATCGGAGACCCAGTACTTC. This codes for CASSFTGESETQYF.

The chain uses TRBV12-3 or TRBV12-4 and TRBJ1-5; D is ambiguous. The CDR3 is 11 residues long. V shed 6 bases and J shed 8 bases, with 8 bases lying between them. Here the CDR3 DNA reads TGTGCCAGCAGGCTATATGAGCCCCAGCATTTT. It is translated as CASRLYEPQHF.

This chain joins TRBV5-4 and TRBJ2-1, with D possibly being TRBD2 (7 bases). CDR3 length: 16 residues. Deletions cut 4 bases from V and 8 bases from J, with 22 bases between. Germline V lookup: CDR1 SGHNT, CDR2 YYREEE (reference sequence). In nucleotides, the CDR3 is TGTGCCAGCAGCGGACAGAGTTTCAGGGGAGGGGATGAGCAGTTCTTC. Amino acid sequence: CASSGQSFRGGDEQFF.

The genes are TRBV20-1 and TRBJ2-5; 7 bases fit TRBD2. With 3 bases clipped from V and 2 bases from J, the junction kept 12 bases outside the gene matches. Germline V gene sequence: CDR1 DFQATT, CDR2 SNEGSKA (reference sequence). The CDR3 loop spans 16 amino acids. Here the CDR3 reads CSARPGVAGEQETQYF. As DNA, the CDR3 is TGCAGTGCTAGGCCCGGTGTCGCGGGGGAGCAAGAGACCCAGTACTTC.

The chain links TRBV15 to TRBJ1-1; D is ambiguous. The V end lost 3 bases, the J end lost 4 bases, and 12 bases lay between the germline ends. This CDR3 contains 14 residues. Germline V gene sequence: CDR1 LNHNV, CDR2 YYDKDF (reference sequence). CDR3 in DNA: TGTGCCACCAGCAGTGGACGAAGGGTCACTGAAGCTTTCTTT. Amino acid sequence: CATSSGRRVTEAFF.

CDR3 amino acids: CSARKANEKLFF. CDR3 nucleotide sequence: TGCAGTGCTAGAAAGGCTAATGAAAAACTGTTTTTT. The chain is built from TRBV20-1 and TRBJ1-4; D is unresolved. CDR1 is DFQATT, CDR2 SNEGSKA, per germline (reference sequence). The CDR3 extends over 12 amino acids. V lost 2 bases, J lost 3 bases, and 4 bases lay in between.

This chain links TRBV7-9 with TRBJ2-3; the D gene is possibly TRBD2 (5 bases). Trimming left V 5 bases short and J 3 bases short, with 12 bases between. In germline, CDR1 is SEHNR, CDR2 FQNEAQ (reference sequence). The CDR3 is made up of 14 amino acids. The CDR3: CASSPGGLTDTQYF. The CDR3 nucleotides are TGTGCCAGCAGCCCCGGCGGGCTGACAGATACGCAGTATTTT.

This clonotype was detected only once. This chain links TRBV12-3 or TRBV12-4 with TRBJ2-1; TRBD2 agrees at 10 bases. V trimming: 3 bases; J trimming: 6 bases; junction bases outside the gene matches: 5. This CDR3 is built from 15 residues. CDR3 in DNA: TGTGCCAGCAGTTTCCCGACTAGCGGGCCCAATGAGCAGTTCTTC. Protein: CASSFPTSGPNEQFF.

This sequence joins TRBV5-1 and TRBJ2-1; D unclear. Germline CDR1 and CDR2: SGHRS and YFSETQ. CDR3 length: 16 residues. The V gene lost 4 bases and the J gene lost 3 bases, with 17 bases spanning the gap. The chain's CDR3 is CASSRNSPVGYNEQFF. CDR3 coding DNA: TGCGCCAGCAGCCGTAATTCGCCCGTTGGCTACAATGAGCAGTTCTTC.

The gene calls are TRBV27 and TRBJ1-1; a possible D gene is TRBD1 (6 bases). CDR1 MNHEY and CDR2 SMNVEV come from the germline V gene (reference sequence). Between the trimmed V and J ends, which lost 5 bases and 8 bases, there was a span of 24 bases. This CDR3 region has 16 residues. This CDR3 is CASSPIGTPRGGEAFF. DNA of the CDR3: TGTGCCAGCAGTCCGATAGGGACACCCCGAGGTGGGGAAGCTTTCTTT.